This TCR beta chain was recorded in a study of cytomegalovirus exposure and HLA in healthy donors. Across the whole study: The same platform was used for the 120 validation repertoires and the 650 to 800 first-cohort repertoires, a later analysis reported. Study-wide findings and caveats: It was confirmed in vitro that a few of the CMV-associated chains were specific for CMV antigens. It was found in a later analysis that first-cohort TCR clusters tended to co-occur in the 90 to 150 validation repertoires. Reported performance of the classifier showed diagnosis of cytomegalovirus status with high specificity and sensitivity.

The germline CDR1 and CDR2 sequences are MNHNY and SVGAGI (reference sequence). The CDR3 is 14 amino acids. V lost 2 bases to trimming and J lost 2 bases, with 7 bases between them. Profiling relied on immunoSEQ multiplex PCR, and the TCRdb table lists in-frame clones only, not all of them. The sample records around 180,000 clones, 86% being singletons. Concerning this clone: The antigen is undetermined.

This chain connects TRBV6-6 to TRBJ1-3, with a weak D call TRBD1 (6 bases). The material sequenced was PBMCs. The sequence derives from a woman younger than 35 in good health and CMV-seronegative. The CDR3 reads CASSYGTTGNTIYF. CDR3 bases: TGTGCCAGCAGTTACGGGACAACTGGAAACACCATATATTTT.